Shown below are 21 T cell receptor beta chains from a single sample sequenced in a study of blood T cell repertoires in COVID-19. The data were produced by immunoSEQ multiplex PCR, yet TCRdb's version contains in-frame clones alone and is incomplete. This sample yields 55,000 to 75,000 clones, of which about three quarters are seen a single time; around a tenth belongs to the top ten. The sample taken for sequencing was peripheral blood. These receptors were taken from a human donor in a cohort sampled during active COVID-19.

The rearrangement uses TRBV28 and TRBJ1-1; 8 bases fit TRBD1. The CDR3 has 16 residues. J lost 1 base, V lost 8 bases, and 12 bases had no gene match. Germline values: CDR1 MDHEN, CDR2 SYDVKM. CDR3 DNA: TGTGCCAGCCTCAGGGGGGCAGGGGGCGGGAACACTGAAGCTTTCTTT. Encoded protein: CASLRGAGGGNTEAFF.

The chain carries TRBV7-8 and TRBJ2-3; 7 positions agree with TRBD1. Germline V CDR1 and CDR2: SGHVS, FQNEAQ. The ends lost 5 bases at V and 4 bases at J; junction bases unmatched: 12. This CDR3 is 16 amino acids long. Written as DNA, the CDR3 is TGTGCCAGCAGCCTCGACAGGGTCTGGTCCCCAGATACGCAGTATTTT. Protein product: CASSLDRVWSPDTQYF.

About this clone: The germline gene is not matched at one end of the junction; a read error may be the cause. The chain is built from TRBV3-1 (or the pseudogene TRBV3-2) and TRBJ2-1; D possibly corresponds to TRBD2 (6 bases). This CDR3 is 15 amino acids long. Germline V CDR1 and CDR2: LGHDT, YNNKEL (reference sequence). CDR3 protein: CASSQGLATNNEQFF. In nucleotides, the CDR3 is TGTGCCAGCAGTCAAGGTCTAGCGACCAACAATGAGCAGTTCTTC.

Written as DNA, the CDR3 is TGTGCCAGCAGTTTTAAAGGGGGGGAAGATACGCAGTATTTT. Amino acids: CASSFKGGEDTQYF. The genes are TRBV28 and TRBJ2-3; D possibly corresponds to TRBD2 (7 bases). Germline assignment: CDR1 MDHEN and CDR2 SYDVKM. This CDR3 has 14 amino acids. V was cut by 3 bases and J by 5 bases, with 12 bases left in between. Together with reference TRBV28 and TRBJ2-3, the CDR3 gives the full variable domain: DVKVTQSSRYLVKRTGEKVFLECVQDMDHENMFWYRQDPGLGLRLIYFSYDVKMKEKGDIPEGYSVSREKKERFSLILESASTNQTSMYLCASSFKGGEDTQYFGPGTRLTVL.

This clone was seen a few times. The V gene is TRBV2, the J gene TRBJ2-2, with D perhaps matching TRBD2 (5 bases). Germline assignment: CDR1 SNHLY and CDR2 FYNNEI. Trimming pared 7 bases from V and 4 bases from J, leaving 13 bases between. This CDR3 is built from 14 residues. The CDR3 DNA reads as TGTGCCAGCAAGTGGGGAGTTGGCACCGGGGAGCTGTTTTTT. It translates to CASKWGVGTGELFF.

The chain joins TRBV10-3 to TRBJ1-4; weak D call: TRBD1 (6 bases). V dropped 0 bases and J dropped 0 bases, with 11 bases sitting between them. In germline, CDR1 is ENHRY, CDR2 SYGVKD. This CDR3 has 17 residues. Here the CDR3 DNA reads TGTGCCATCAGTGAGTCCCGACAGGCAGCAACTAATGAAAAACTGTTTTTT. Protein: CAISESRQAATNEKLFF.

This rearrangement joins TRBV6-2 or TRBV6-3 to TRBJ2-5; 9 bases map to TRBD2. The trim removed 5 bases at V and 4 bases at J, leaving 2 bases unmatched. The length of the CDR3 is 13 residues. In germline, CDR1 is MNHEY, CDR2 SVGEGT. This chain's CDR3 is CASSPGLAETQYF. CDR3 nucleotide sequence: TGTGCCAGCAGTCCGGGACTAGCAGAGACCCAGTACTTC.

This chain links TRBV9 with TRBJ2-1; 7 nucleotides agree with TRBD2. The CDR3 extends over 16 amino acids. V lost 3 bases to trimming and J lost 4 bases; unmatched junction nucleotides: 10. Germline V gene data show CDR1 as SGDLS and CDR2 as YYNGEE. CDR3 DNA sequence: TGTGCCAGCAGCGCGACTAGCTCCTACCTTTACAATGAGCAGTTCTTC. As protein: CASSATSSYLYNEQFF.

The V gene is TRBV30, the J gene TRBJ1-6; tentatively, D is TRBD1 (6 bases). Trimming stripped 2 bases from V and 6 bases from J, with 17 bases between. In germline, CDR1 is GTSNPN, CDR2 SVGIG (reference sequence). This CDR3 spans 16 amino acids. The CDR3 sequence is CAWSTTGEGGNSPLHF. The CDR3 DNA follows: TGTGCCTGGAGTACCACAGGCGAAGGGGGTAATTCACCCCTCCACTTT.

This clone has a single count. The CDR3 DNA follows: TGTGCCAGCAGTCCCACTCGTCCGCTCGGGGACAGGGTAACCTACGAGCAGTACTTC. Translation: CASSPTRPLGDRVTYEQYF. The J gene is TRBJ2-7, the V gene TRBV6-2 or TRBV6-3; 9 bases are shared with TRBD1. Germline V gene data show CDR1 as MNHEY and CDR2 as SVGEGT. The ends lost 5 bases at V and 2 bases at J; junction bases unmatched: 19. The CDR3 extends over 19 amino acids.

CDR3 sequence: CASSIGPGNTEAFF. The CDR3 DNA follows: TGTGCCAGTAGTATAGGACCAGGGAACACTGAAGCTTTCTTT. The rearrangement joins TRBV19 to TRBJ1-1; D is uncertain. CDR3 length: 14 residues. V was pared by 1 base and J by 1 base, with 7 bases between. Germline loops: CDR1 LNHDA, CDR2 SQIVND (reference sequence).

The V and J genes are TRBV11-2 and TRBJ1-2; 7 nucleotides align to TRBD1. This CDR3 is 16 amino acids long. The germline gives CDR1 SGHAT, CDR2 FQNNGV. Germline trimming cut 1 base from V and 2 bases from J; bases unmatched to any gene: 7. The CDR3 reads CASSLGDSLLNYGYTF. CDR3 DNA: TGTGCCAGCAGCTTAGGGGACAGCCTTTTGAACTATGGCTACACCTTC.

This clone came up once. The genes are TRBV6-5 and TRBJ2-7; the match to TRBD2 covers 14 bases. The CDR3 totals 15 residues. Per the germline V gene, CDR1 is MNHEY and CDR2 is SVGAGI. V was clipped by 7 bases and J by 3 bases; unmatched bases: 5. The CDR3 DNA sequence: TGTGCCAGCACCTCCGGGACTAGCGGGAGCTACGAGCAGTACTTC. As protein: CASTSGTSGSYEQYF.

The chain links TRBV6-2 or TRBV6-3 to TRBJ2-5; 8 bases map to TRBD2. The CDR3 totals 14 residues. V dropped 2 bases and J dropped 5; count of bases not matched to a gene: 4. CDR1 and CDR2 from the germline V gene are MNHEY and SVGEGT. CDR3 coding DNA: TGTGCCAGCAGTTACGCGGGGGGCTCGGAGACCCAGTACTTC. Translating gives CASSYAGGSETQYF.

This chain connects TRBV12-3 or TRBV12-4 to TRBJ1-1, with D possibly matching TRBD1 (6 bases). The V end lost 4 bases, the J end lost 5 bases, and 11 bases lay between the germline ends. CDR3 length equals 13 residues. CDR3 bases: TGTGCCAGCAGTTCCTCAGGGGTAACTGAAGCTTTCTTT. Its protein product is CASSSSGVTEAFF.

This CDR3 is CASRRVNTEAFF. DNA of the CDR3: TGTGCCAGCAGGAGGGTGAACACTGAAGCTTTCTTT. V gene TRBV12-3 or TRBV12-4 combines with J gene TRBJ1-1; D gene uncertain. The CDR3 spans 12 residues. The V and J ends lost 6 bases and 0 bases respectively, with 5 bases between them.

The gene calls are TRBV5-6 and TRBJ2-7; TRBD1 matches 8 bases. CDR1 SGHDT and CDR2 YYEEEE come from the germline V gene. V trimming: 3 bases; J trimming: 6 bases; junction bases outside the gene matches: 14. The CDR3 runs to 16 residues. The CDR3 coding sequence is TGTGCCAGCAGCTATGGGACAGGAATCTCCAGTCGCGAGCAGTACTTC. Amino acid sequence: CASSYGTGISSREQYF.

This chain links TRBV5-8 with TRBJ1-2, with D perhaps TRBD1 (5 bases). Germline assignment: CDR1 SGHTS and CDR2 YDEGEE. V lost 1 base and J lost 1, with 11 bases in between. CDR3 size: 15 residues. CDR3 in DNA: TGTGCCAGCAGCTTGCCAGGGCTCTTTAACTATGGCTACACCTTC. Translated: CASSLPGLFNYGYTF. The full variable domain, with the rest looked up from reference TRBV5-8 and TRBJ1-2, is EAGVTQSPTHLIKTRGQQATLRCSPISGHTSVYWYQQALGLGLQFLLWYDEGEERNRGNFPPRFSGRQFPNYSSELNVNALELEDSALYLCASSLPGLFNYGYTFGSGTRLTVV.

V and J are TRBV28 and TRBJ2-3; TRBD1 might be the D (5 bases). There are 14 residues in the CDR3. CDR1 and CDR2 from the germline V gene are MDHEN and SYDVKM. Trimming left V 3 bases short and J 0 bases short, with 7 bases between. CDR3 loop: CASSFAGSTDTQYF. For the CDR3, the DNA is TGTGCCAGCAGTTTCGCAGGGAGCACAGATACGCAGTATTTT.

The chain couples TRBV11-3 to TRBJ2-5; maybe TRBD2 (5 bases). Trimming removed 1 base at V and 3 bases at J, with 15 bases between. Germline CDR1 SGHNT, CDR2 YENEEA. This CDR3 comprises 16 residues. The CDR3 nucleotides are TGTGCCAGCAGCTTAGGAACAAATGGAGGAAAAGAGACCCAGTACTTC. Encoded protein: CASSLGTNGGKETQYF.

In its sample, this clone was seen a few times. The chain is built from TRBV28 and TRBJ2-7, with D maybe TRBD2 (6 bases). In germline, CDR1 is MDHEN, CDR2 SYDVKM. Trimming took 8 bases from V and 2 from J, leaving 16 bases between them. The CDR3 runs to 14 residues. The DNA for the CDR3 is TGTGCCAGCCGAAGGGTGGGGGGAACCTACGAGCAGTACTTC. Protein: CASRRVGGTYEQYF.